The next 10 T cell receptor beta chains were all read from a single sample in a study of beta chain features in type 1 diabetes. Every bit of the isolated RNA underwent reverse transcription, so sequencing read expressed TCRB transcripts. Repertoires were generated with immunoSEQ multiplex PCR, while TCRdb's copy carries only in-frame clones and drops some. The sample has about 150,000 clones, over 7.5% seen once. The sample taken for sequencing was central memory CD4+ T cells from blood. The receptor set was obtained from a woman under 30 in good health.

This chain joins TRBV4-3 and TRBJ2-7; 7 nucleotides line up with TRBD1. The length of the CDR3 is 14 residues. The germline V gene encodes CDR1 LGHNA and CDR2 YSLEER. The trim removed 7 bases at V and 2 bases at J, leaving 8 bases unmatched. The DNA for the CDR3 is TGCGCCAGCACCTTACCGGGACAGACCTACGAGCAGTACTTC. Its translation: CASTLPGQTYEQYF.

This clone appeared a few times. The V and J genes are TRBV28 and TRBJ1-2, with no clear D. CDR1 is MDHEN and CDR2 is SYDVKM in the germline V gene. The CDR3 extends over 14 amino acids. V shed 5 bases and J shed 5 bases, with 15 bases lying between them. The CDR3 loop reads CASSPPTVDYGYTF. DNA of the CDR3: TGTGCCAGCAGTCCACCGACTGTCGATTATGGCTACACCTTC.

The rearrangement joins TRBV20-1 to TRBJ2-3; TRBD2 is a possible D gene (5 bases). The CDR3 covers 11 residues. V was shortened by 1 base and J by 10 bases, with 9 bases between the two germline ends. Germline CDR1 reads DFQATT; CDR2 reads SNEGSKA (reference sequence). The CDR3 DNA is TGCAGTGCTAGAGCGCGGGTGTCGCAGTATTTT. Encoded protein: CSARARVSQYF.

This clone was detected only a few times. The rearrangement uses TRBV2 and TRBJ2-3; perhaps TRBD2 as D (5 bases). V was cut by 7 bases and J by 3 bases, with 11 bases left in between. The germline CDR1 and CDR2 sequences are SNHLY and FYNNEI. The CDR3 is 13 amino acids. The CDR3 spells CASIRGATDTQYF. Written as DNA, the CDR3 is TGTGCCAGCATTCGGGGTGCTACAGATACGCAGTATTTT.

In its sample, this clone was seen a few times. V usage is TRBV9 and J usage is TRBJ2-1; 11 bases fit TRBD2. Germline CDR1 SGDLS, CDR2 YYNGEE. The CDR3 is made up of 14 amino acids. Germline trimming cut 5 bases from V and 10 bases from J; bases unmatched to any gene: 8. The CDR3 spells CASRTSGSFGEQFF. The DNA for the CDR3 is TGTGCCAGCAGAACTAGCGGGAGTTTCGGGGAGCAGTTCTTC.

This chain links TRBV15 with TRBJ2-4, with TRBD2 identical over 9 bases. The CDR3 has 17 amino acids. V lost 0 bases to trimming and J lost 2 bases; unmatched junction nucleotides: 5. Germline lookup yields CDR1 LNHNV and CDR2 YYDKDF (reference sequence). Here the CDR3 reads CATSREVAGVSKNIQYF. In DNA form, the CDR3 reads TGTGCCACCAGCAGAGAGGTAGCGGGAGTCTCCAAAAACATTCAGTACTTC.

The chain has TRBV7-2 and TRBJ2-5; no firm D call. Germline V gene sequence: CDR1 SGHTA, CDR2 FQGNSA. Trimming removed 4 bases from V and 5 bases from J, with 11 bases in between. The CDR3 totals 13 residues. CDR3 region: CASSSIYGETQYF. As DNA, the CDR3 is TGTGCCAGCAGCTCAATATACGGGGAGACCCAGTACTTC.

The J gene is TRBJ2-1, the V gene TRBV5-1, with 10 bases lining up with TRBD2. CDR3 length: 16 residues. Germline CDR1 and CDR2: SGHRS and YFSETQ. The V segment lost 6 bases and the J segment 4 bases; nucleotides outside the gene matches: 10. CDR3: CASNSWGTSAYNEQFF. In nucleotides, the CDR3 is TGCGCCAGCAACTCTTGGGGGACTAGCGCGTACAATGAGCAGTTCTTC. Complete variable domain (other parts from reference TRBV5-1 and TRBJ2-1): KAGVTQTPRYLIKTRGQQVTLSCSPISGHRSVSWYQQTPGQGLQFLFEYFSETQRNKGNFPGRFSGRQFSNSRSEMNVSTLELGDSALYLCASNSWGTSAYNEQFFGPGTRLTVL.

Only a few counts were recorded for this clone. V gene TRBV11-3 combines with J gene TRBJ1-5, with 7 bases matching TRBD1. V lost 5 bases to trimming and J lost 5 bases; unmatched junction nucleotides: 3. Germline values: CDR1 SGHNT, CDR2 YENEEA. The CDR3 totals 13 residues. CDR3 nucleotide sequence: TGTGCCAGCAGCACTACAGGGGATCAGCCCCAGCATTTT. This translates into CASSTTGDQPQHF.

This rearrangement joins TRBV30 to TRBJ1-3, with D possibly being TRBD1 (6 bases). V shed 7 bases and J shed 1 base, with 11 bases lying between them. The CDR3 sequence is 13 residues long. Per the germline V gene, CDR1 is GTSNPN and CDR2 is SVGIG (reference sequence). The CDR3 protein is CASQGFSGNTIYF. In DNA, the CDR3 is TGTGCCTCCCAGGGGTTTTCTGGAAACACCATATATTTT. The full variable domain, with the rest looked up from reference TRBV30 and TRBJ1-3, is SQTIHQWPATLVQPVGSPLSLECTVEGTSNPNLYWYRQAAGRGLQLLFYSVGIGQISSEVPQNLSASRPQDRQFILSSKKLLLSDSGFYLCASQGFSGNTIYFGEGSWLTVV.